This TCR beta chain was identified in a study of regulatory T cells in long-lasting Graves disease. Overall study context: For under 3 months, newly diagnosed Graves' patients had been taking antithyroid drugs. Overall study findings and caveats: Owing to a sample size that was small, accuracy may have been reduced.

Time point meaning: newly diagnosed GD, antithyroid drugs for less than 3 months. Isolated PBMC RNA provided the starting material for the TCR library. J was trimmed by 13 bases and V by 2 bases; bases with no gene match: 18. The length of the CDR3 is 17 residues. The TCR beta library used iRepertoire HTBI primers with Arm-PCR amplification of CDR3. Per the study methods: Samples jointly harbored about 62 TRBV and 15 or so TRBJ segments. Each CDR3 protein gets one entry after TCRdb re-called the multiplex PCR reads with MiXCR. The V and J calls follow TCRdb's processing rather than the paper's. This table has under 450,000 distinct CDR3 sequences, about 10% appearing once. Concerning this clonotype itself: Its antigen is unidentified. A single base separates this from a much larger clone, so it may be a read error.

These data are also associated with another study on T cells in Graves' hyperthyroidism and ophthalmopathy. That report adds: With the HTBI primer set, the TCR CDR3 went through a first round of RT-PCR.

The sequenced sample was peripheral blood mononuclear cells (PBMCs), obtained at new diagnosis, from a patient treated with antithyroid drugs. This receptor was identified in a woman aged 18-30 years with Graves disease. The V call is TRBV12-3 or TRBV12-4, the J call TRBJ2-1; 9 nucleotides align to TRBD2. Here the CDR3 reads CASSLKGRLAGRETQFF. In DNA form, the CDR3 reads TGTGCCAGCAGTTTAAAGGGTCGTCTAGCGGGAAGGGAGACCCAGTTCTTC.